The 11 T cell receptor beta chains given below trace back to one sample, sequenced in a study of cytomegalovirus exposure and HLA in healthy donors. The PCR made use of 60 Vbeta and 13 Jbeta primers. TCRdb's table, derived via immunoSEQ multiplex PCR, lists solely in-frame clones and lacks some. The sample lists approximately 170,000 clones; roughly 80% were seen once. The sequencing input was PBMCs. These receptor sequences come from a female donor in good health and CMV-seronegative.

This clone was detected only once. One junction end disagrees with the germline gene, perhaps due to a read error. The CDR3 here is CATSTLRDKRVTEAFF. As DNA, the CDR3 is TGTGCCACCAGTACTTTGAGGGATAAAAGGGTCACTGAAGCTTTCTTT. The V gene is TRBV27, the J gene TRBJ1-1; D ambiguous. Germline V lookup: CDR1 MNHEY, CDR2 SMNVEV (reference sequence). The CDR3 runs to 16 residues.

The chain couples TRBV9 to TRBJ1-1; D perhaps matches TRBD1 (6 bases). CDR3 length: 13 amino acids. Trimming removed 3 bases from V and 4 bases from J, with 10 bases in between. The V gene's germline CDR1 is SGDLS and CDR2 YYNGEE. This CDR3 reads CASSAGTRTEAFF. The CDR3 DNA follows: TGTGCCAGCAGCGCCGGGACACGCACTGAAGCTTTCTTT. The whole variable domain, remainder taken from reference TRBV9 and TRBJ1-1, is DSGVTQTPKHLITATGQRVTLRCSPRSGDLSVYWYQQSLDQGLQFLIQYYNGEERAKGNILERFSAQQFPDLHSELNLSSLELGDSALYFCASSAGTRTEAFFGQGTRLTVV.

Only a few counts were recorded for this clone. The rearrangement joins TRBV6-6 to TRBJ1-5; possible D gene TRBD1, 6 bases. The V end lost 7 bases, the J end lost 0 bases, and 10 bases lay between the germline ends. The CDR3 spans 14 residues. Germline lookup yields CDR1 MNHNY and CDR2 SVGAGI (reference sequence). The CDR3 DNA follows: TGTGCCAGCAAGCAGGGGAATAGCAATCAGCCCCAGCATTTT. This translates into CASKQGNSNQPQHF.

The chain employs TRBV28 and TRBJ1-1; weak D call: TRBD1 (5 bases). Trimming took 1 base from V and 2 from J, leaving 11 bases between them. This CDR3 region has 15 residues. CDR1 and CDR2 from the germline V gene are MDHEN and SYDVKM. Here the CDR3 reads CASSLSNGGNTEAFF. CDR3 nucleotides: TGTGCCAGCAGTTTATCAAACGGGGGAAACACTGAAGCTTTCTTT.

The rearrangement uses TRBV7-2 and TRBJ2-1; D unresolved. Trimming left V 1 base short and J 4 bases short, with 5 bases between. The CDR3 loop spans 13 amino acids. Germline CDR1 is SGHTA and CDR2 is FQGNSA. The CDR3 is CASSLDGYNEQFF. CDR3 DNA: TGTGCCAGCAGCTTAGACGGTTACAATGAGCAGTTCTTC.

In this sample, this clone turned up once. The genes are TRBV7-9 and TRBJ2-5, with 7 positions matching TRBD1. V lost 0 bases to trimming and J lost 5 bases; unmatched junction nucleotides: 12. This CDR3 is 17 amino acids long. Per the germline V gene, CDR1 is SEHNR and CDR2 is FQNEAQ (reference sequence). The CDR3 sequence: CASSLAGGLRIQETQYF. The CDR3 region has the DNA TGTGCCAGCAGCTTAGCAGGGGGCCTGAGGATTCAGGAGACCCAGTACTTC.

The chain carries TRBV9 and TRBJ2-2, with 8 bases matching TRBD2. Germline loops: CDR1 SGDLS, CDR2 YYNGEE. The CDR3 runs 19 residues. V lost 0 bases and J lost 5; bases outside the gene matches: 15. CDR3 bases: TGTGCCAGCAGCGTAGGAGGTGCGAGCGGGGGACTGCGGACCGGGGAGCTGTTTTTT. Translated, it gives CASSVGGASGGLRTGELFF.

This sequence joins TRBV21-1 and TRBJ2-5; whether TRBD1, the table's D call, matches the DNA was not checked. TRBV21-1 represents a pseudogene. This CDR3 is 13 amino acids long. The chain's CDR3 is CASSNMSGETQYF. CDR3 nucleotide sequence: TGTGCCAGCAGCAATATGTCAGGAGAGACCCAGTACTTC.

The V call is TRBV10-3, the J call TRBJ1-1, with a weak D call TRBD1 (5 bases). Germline loops: CDR1 ENHRY, CDR2 SYGVKD. With 3 bases removed from V and 4 bases from J, the gap between germline ends came to 9 bases. There are 13 residues in the CDR3. This chain's CDR3 is CAISDREVTEAFF. The CDR3 DNA reads TGTGCCATCAGTGACAGGGAGGTCACTGAAGCTTTCTTT.

The CDR3 coding sequence is TGTGCCAGCAGCTCGCGGGGGGCCCGGGAGACCCAGTACTTC. Its translation is CASSSRGARETQYF. V and J are TRBV7-3 and TRBJ2-5, with 8 bases that match TRBD2. CDR1 is SGHTA and CDR2 is FQGTGA in the germline V gene. This CDR3 spans 14 amino acids. V was pared by 4 bases and J by 5 bases, with 6 bases of the junction left unmatched.

The rearrangement links TRBV25-1 to TRBJ1-2; 9 bases are a match to TRBD1. V was clipped by 3 bases and J by 0 bases; unmatched bases: 5. CDR1 is MGHDK and CDR2 is SYGVNS in the germline V gene. The CDR3 consists of 16 residues. Here the CDR3 reads CASSDVGDRANYGYTF. The CDR3 nucleotides read TGTGCCAGCAGTGATGTGGGGGACAGGGCTAACTATGGCTACACCTTC.